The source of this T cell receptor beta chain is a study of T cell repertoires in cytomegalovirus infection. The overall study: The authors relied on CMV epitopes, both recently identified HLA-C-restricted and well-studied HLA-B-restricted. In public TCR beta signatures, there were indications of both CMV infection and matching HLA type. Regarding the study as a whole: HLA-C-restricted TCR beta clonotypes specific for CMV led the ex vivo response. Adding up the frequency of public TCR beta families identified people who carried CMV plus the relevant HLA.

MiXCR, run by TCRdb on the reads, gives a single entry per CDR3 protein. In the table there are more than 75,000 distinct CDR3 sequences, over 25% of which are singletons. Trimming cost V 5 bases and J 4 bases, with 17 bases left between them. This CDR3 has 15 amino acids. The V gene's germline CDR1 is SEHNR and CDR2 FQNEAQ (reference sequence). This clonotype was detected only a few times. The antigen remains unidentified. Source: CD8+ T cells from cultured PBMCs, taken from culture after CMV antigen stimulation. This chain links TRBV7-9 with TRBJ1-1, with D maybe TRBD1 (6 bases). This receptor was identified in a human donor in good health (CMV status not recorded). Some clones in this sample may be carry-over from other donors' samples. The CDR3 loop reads CASSPSGGAGTEAFF. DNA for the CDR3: TGTGCCAGCAGCCCTTCCGGGGGGGCCGGCACTGAAGCTTTCTTT.